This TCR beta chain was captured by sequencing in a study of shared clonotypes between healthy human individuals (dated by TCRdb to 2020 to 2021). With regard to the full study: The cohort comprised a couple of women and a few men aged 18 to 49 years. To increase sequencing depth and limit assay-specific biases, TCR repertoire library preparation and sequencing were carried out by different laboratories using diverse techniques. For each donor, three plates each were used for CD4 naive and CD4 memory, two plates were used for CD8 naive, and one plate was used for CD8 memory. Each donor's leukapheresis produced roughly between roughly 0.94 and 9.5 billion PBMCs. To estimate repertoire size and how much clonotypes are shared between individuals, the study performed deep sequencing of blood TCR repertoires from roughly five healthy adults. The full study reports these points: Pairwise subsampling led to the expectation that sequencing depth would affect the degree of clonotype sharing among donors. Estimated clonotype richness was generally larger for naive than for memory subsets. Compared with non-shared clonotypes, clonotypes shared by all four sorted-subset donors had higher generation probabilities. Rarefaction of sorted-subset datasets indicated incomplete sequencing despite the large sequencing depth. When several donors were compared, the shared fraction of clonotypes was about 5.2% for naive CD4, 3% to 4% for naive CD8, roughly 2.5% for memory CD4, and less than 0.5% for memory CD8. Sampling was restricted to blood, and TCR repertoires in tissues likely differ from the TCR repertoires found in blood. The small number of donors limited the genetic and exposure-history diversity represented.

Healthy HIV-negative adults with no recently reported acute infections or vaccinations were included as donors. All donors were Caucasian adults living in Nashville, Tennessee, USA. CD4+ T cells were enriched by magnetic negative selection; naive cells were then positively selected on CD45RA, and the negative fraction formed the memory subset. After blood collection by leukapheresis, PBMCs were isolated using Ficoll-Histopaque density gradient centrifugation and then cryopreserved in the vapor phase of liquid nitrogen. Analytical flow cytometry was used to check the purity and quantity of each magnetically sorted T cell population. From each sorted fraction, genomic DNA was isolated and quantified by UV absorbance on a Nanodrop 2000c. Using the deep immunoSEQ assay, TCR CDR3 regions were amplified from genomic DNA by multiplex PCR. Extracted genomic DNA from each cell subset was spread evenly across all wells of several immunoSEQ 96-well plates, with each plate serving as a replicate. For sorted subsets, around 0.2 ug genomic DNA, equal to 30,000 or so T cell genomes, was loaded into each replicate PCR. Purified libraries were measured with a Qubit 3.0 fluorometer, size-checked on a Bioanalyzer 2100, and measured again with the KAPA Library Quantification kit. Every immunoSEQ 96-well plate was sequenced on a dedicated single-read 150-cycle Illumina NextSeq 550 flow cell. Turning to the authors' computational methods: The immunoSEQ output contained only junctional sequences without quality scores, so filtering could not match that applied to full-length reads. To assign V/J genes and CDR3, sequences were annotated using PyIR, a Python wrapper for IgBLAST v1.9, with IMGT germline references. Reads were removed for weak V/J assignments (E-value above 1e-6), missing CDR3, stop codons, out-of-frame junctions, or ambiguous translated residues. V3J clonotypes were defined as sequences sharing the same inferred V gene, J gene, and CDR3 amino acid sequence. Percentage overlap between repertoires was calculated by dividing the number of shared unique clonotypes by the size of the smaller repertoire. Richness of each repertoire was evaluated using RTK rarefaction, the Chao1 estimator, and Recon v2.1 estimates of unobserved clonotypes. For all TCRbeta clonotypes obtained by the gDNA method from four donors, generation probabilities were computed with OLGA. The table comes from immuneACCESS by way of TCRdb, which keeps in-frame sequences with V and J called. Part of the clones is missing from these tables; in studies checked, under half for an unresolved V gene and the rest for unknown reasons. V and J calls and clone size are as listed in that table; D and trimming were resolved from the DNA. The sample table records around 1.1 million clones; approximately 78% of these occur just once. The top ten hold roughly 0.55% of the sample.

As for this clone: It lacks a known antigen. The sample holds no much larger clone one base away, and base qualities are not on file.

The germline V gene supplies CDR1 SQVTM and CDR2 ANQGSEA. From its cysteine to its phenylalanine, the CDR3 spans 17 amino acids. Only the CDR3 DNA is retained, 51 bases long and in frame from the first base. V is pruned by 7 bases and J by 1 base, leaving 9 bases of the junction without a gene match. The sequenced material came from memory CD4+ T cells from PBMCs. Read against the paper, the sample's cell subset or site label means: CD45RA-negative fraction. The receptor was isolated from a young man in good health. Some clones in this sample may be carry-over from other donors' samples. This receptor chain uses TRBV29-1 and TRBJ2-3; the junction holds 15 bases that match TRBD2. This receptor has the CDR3 CSAGGLAGGGGTDTQYF. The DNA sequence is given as TGCAGCGCTGGGGGACTAGCGGGAGGAGGTGGCACAGATACGCAGTATTTT.